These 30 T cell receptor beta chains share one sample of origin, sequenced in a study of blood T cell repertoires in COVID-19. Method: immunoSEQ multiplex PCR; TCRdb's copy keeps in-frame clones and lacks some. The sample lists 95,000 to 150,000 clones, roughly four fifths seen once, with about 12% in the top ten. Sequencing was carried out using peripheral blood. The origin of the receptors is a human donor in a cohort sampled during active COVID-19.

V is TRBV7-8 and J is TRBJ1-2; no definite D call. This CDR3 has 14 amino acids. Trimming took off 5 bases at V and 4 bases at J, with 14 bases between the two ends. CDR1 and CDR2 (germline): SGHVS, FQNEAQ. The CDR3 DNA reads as TGTGCCAGCAGCGAGGGTTTGCTAGGCTATGGCTACACCTTC. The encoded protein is CASSEGLLGYGYTF. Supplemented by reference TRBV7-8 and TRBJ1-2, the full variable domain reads GAGVSQSPRYKVAKRGQDVALRCDPISGHVSLFWYQQALGQGPEFLTYFQNEAQLDKSGLPSDRFFAERPEGSVSTLKIQRTQQEDSAVYLCASSEGLLGYGYTFGSGTRLTVV.

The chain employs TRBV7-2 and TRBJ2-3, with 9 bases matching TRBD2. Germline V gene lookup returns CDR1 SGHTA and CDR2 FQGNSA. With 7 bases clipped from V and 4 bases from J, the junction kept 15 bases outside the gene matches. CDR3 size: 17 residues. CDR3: CASTKGGAGGQADTQYF. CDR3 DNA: TGTGCCAGCACCAAGGGCGGCGCGGGGGGGCAAGCAGATACGCAGTATTTT.

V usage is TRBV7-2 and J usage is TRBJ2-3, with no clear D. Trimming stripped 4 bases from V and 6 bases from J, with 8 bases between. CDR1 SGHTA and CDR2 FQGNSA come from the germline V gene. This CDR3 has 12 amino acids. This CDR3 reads CASSSYGDTQYF. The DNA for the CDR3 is TGTGCCAGCAGCTCCTACGGGGATACGCAGTATTTT.

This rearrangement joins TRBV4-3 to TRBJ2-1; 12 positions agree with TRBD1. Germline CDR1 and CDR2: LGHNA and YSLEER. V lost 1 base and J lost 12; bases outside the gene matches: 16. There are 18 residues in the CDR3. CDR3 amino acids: CASSQAGSSGQGATRQFF. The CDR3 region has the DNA TGCGCCAGCAGCCAAGCCGGGAGTTCGGGACAGGGGGCGACCAGGCAGTTCTTC.

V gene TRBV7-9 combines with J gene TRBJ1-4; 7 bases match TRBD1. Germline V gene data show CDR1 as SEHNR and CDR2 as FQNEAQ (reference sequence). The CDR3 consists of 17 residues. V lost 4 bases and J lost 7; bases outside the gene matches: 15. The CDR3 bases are TGTGCCAGCAGCTCCATTCTACAGGGGAGGTTAGGTGAAAAACTGTTTTTT. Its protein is CASSSILQGRLGEKLFF.

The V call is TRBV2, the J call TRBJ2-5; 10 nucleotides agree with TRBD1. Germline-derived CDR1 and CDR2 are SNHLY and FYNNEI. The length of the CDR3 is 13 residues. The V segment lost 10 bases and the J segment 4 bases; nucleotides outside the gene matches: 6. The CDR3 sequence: CATGTGVSETQYF. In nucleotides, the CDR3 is TGTGCCACCGGGACAGGGGTATCAGAGACCCAGTACTTC. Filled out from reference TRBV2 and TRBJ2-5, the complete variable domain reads EPEVTQTPSHQVTQMGQEVILRCVPISNHLYFYWYRQILGQKVEFLVSFYNNEISEKSEIFDDQFSVERPDGSNFTLKIRSTKLEDSAMYFCATGTGVSETQYFGPGTRLLVL.

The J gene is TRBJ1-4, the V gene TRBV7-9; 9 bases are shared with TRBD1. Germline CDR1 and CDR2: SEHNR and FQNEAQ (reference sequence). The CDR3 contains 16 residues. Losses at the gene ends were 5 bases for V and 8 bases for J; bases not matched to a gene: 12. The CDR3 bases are TGTGCCAGCAGCCCGAATCCGGGACAGGGAAAAGAAAAACTGTTTTTT. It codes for CASSPNPGQGKEKLFF.

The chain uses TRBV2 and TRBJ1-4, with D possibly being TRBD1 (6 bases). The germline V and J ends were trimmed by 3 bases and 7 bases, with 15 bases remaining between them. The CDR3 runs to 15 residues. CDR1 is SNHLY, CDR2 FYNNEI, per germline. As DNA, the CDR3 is TGTGCCAGCAGTGACCCTAGGACAGCAGCTGAAAAACTGTTTTTT. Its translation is CASSDPRTAAEKLFF. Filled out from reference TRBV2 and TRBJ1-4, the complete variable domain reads EPEVTQTPSHQVTQMGQEVILRCVPISNHLYFYWYRQILGQKVEFLVSFYNNEISEKSEIFDDQFSVERPDGSNFTLKIRSTKLEDSAMYFCASSDPRTAAEKLFFGSGTQLSVL.

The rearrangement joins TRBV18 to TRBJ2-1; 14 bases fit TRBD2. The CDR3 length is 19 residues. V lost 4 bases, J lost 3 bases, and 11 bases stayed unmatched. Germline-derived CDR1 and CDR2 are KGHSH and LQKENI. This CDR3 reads CASSLTTSGGAFFYNEQFF. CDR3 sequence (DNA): TGTGCCAGCTCACTCACGACTAGCGGGGGGGCCTTCTTCTACAATGAGCAGTTCTTC. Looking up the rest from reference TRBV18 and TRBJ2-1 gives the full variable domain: NAGVMQNPRHLVRRRGQEARLRCSPMKGHSHVYWYRQLPEEGLKFMVYLQKENIIDESGMPKERFSAEFPKEGPSILRIQQVVRGDSAAYFCASSLTTSGGAFFYNEQFFGPGTRLTVL.

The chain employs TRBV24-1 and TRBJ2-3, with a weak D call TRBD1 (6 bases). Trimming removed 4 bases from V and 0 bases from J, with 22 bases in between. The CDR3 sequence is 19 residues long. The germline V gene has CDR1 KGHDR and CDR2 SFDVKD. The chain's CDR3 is CATSDPPGTLLSSTDTQYF. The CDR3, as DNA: TGTGCCACCAGTGACCCCCCCGGGACACTACTTTCTAGCACAGATACGCAGTATTTT.

The CDR3 region is CASRPTSGNTGELFF. The CDR3 nucleotides are TGTGCCAGCAGACCGACTAGCGGCAACACCGGGGAGCTGTTTTTT. This chain connects TRBV3-1 (or the pseudogene TRBV3-2) to TRBJ2-2; 9 bases are a match to TRBD2. The V and J ends lost 6 bases and 2 bases, in that order; junction bases with no gene match: 4. Germline CDR1 reads LGHDT; CDR2 reads YNNKEL (reference sequence). CDR3 length equals 15 residues.

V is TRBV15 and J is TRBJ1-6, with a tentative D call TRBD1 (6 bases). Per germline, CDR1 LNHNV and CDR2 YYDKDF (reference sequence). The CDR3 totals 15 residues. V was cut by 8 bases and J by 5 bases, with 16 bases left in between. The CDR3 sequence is CATGGGGANNSPLHF. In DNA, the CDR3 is TGTGCCACCGGGGGTGGGGGCGCGAATAATTCACCCCTCCACTTT.

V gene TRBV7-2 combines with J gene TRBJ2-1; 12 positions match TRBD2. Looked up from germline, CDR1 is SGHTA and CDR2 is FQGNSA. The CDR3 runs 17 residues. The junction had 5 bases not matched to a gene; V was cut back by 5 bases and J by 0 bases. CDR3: CASSILAGGSSYNEQFF. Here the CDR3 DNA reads TGTGCCAGCAGCATTCTAGCGGGGGGGAGCTCCTACAATGAGCAGTTCTTC.

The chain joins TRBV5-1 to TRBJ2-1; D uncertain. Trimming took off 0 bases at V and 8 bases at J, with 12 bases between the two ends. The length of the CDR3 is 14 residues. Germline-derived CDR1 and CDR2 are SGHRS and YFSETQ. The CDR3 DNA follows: TGCGCCAGCAGCTTGGTGTCAGGAATCCATGAGCAGTTCTTC. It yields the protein CASSLVSGIHEQFF.

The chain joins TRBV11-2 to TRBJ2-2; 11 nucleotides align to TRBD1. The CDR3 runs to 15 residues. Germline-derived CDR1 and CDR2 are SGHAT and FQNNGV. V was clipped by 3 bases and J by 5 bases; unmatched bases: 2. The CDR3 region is CASSFGTGGTGELFF. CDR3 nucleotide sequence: TGTGCCAGCAGCTTCGGGACAGGGGGGACCGGGGAGCTGTTTTTT.

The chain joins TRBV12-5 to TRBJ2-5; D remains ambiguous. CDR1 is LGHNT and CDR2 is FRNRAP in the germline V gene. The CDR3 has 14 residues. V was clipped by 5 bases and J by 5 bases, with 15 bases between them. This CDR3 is CASGPSGNRETQYF. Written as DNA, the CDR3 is TGTGCTAGTGGTCCCTCCGGTAATCGGGAGACCCAGTACTTC. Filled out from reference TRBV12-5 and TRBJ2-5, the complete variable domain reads DARVTQTPRHKVTEMGQEVTMRCQPILGHNTVFWYRQTMMQGLELLAYFRNRAPLDDSGMPKDRFSAEMPDATLATLKIQPSEPRDSAVYFCASGPSGNRETQYFGPGTRLLVL.

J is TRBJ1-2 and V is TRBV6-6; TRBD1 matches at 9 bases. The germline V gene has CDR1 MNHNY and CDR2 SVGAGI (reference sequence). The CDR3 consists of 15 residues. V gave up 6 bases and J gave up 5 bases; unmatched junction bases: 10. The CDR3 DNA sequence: TGTGCCAGCAGGACCCAACAGGGGGCCTTGTATGGCTACACCTTC. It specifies CASRTQQGALYGYTF.

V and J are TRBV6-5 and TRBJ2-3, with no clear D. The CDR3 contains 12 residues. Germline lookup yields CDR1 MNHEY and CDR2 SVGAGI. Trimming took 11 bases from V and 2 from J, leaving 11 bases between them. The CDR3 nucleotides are TGTGCCTCGAACTCGTACACAGATACGCAGTATTTT. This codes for CASNSYTDTQYF.

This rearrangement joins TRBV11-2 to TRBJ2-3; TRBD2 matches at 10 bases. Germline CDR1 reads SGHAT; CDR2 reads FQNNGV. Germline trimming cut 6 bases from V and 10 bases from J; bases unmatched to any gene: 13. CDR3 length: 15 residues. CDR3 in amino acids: CASRKAGGAGRAQYF. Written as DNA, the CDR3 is TGTGCCAGCAGGAAAGCGGGGGGGGCCGGTCGTGCGCAGTATTTT.

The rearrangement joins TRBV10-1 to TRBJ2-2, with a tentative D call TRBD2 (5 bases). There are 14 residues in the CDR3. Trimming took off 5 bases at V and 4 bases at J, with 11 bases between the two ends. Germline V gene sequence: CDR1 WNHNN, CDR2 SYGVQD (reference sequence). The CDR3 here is CASSRGSATGELFF. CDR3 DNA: TGCGCCAGCAGTAGAGGGTCGGCCACCGGGGAGCTGTTTTTT.

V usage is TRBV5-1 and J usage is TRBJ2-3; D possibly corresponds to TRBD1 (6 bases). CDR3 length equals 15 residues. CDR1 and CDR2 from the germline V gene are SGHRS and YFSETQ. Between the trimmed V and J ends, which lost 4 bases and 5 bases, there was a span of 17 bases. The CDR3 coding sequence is TGCGCCAGCAGCCTGGGGGCAGGGGAAGTAGATACGCAGTATTTT. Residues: CASSLGAGEVDTQYF.

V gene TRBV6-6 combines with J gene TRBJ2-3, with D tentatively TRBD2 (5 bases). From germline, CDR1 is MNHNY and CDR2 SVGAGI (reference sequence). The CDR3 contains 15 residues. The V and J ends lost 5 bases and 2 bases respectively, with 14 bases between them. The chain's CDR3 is CASSPRKEATDTQYF. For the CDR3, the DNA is TGTGCCAGCAGTCCCCGGAAGGAGGCCACAGATACGCAGTATTTT.

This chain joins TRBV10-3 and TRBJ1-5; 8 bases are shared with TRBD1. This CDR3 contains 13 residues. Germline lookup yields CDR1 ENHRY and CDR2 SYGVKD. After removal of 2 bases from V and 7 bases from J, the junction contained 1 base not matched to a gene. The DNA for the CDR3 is TGTGCCATCAGTGAGACAGGGGGACAGCCCCAGCATTTT. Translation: CAISETGGQPQHF.

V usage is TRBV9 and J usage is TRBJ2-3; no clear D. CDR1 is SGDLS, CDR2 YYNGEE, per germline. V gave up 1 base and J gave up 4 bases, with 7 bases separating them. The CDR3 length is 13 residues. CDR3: CASSVSPPDTQYF. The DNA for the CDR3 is TGTGCCAGCAGCGTATCCCCTCCAGATACGCAGTATTTT. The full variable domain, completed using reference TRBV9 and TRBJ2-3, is DSGVTQTPKHLITATGQRVTLRCSPRSGDLSVYWYQQSLDQGLQFLIQYYNGEERAKGNILERFSAQQFPDLHSELNLSSLELGDSALYFCASSVSPPDTQYFGPGTRLTVL.

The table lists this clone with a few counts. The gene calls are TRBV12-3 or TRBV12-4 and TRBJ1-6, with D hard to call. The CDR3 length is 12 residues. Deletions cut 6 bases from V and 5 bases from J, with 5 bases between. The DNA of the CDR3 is TGTGCCAGCAGCCACAATAATTCACCCCTCCACTTT. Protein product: CASSHNNSPLHF.

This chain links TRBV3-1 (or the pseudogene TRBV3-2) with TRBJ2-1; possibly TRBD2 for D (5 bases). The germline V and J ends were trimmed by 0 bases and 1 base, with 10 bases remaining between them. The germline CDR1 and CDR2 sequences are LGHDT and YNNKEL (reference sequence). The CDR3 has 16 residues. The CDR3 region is CASSQDPGKSYNEQFF. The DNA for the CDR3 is TGTGCCAGCAGCCAAGACCCGGGGAAGTCCTACAATGAGCAGTTCTTC.

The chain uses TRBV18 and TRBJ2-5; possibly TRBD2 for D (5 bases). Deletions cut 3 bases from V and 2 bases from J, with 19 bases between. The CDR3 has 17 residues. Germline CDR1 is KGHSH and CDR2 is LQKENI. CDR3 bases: TGTGCCAGCTCACCTTCCAACAGCGGTTGGTATCAAGAGACCCAGTACTTC. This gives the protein CASSPSNSGWYQETQYF.

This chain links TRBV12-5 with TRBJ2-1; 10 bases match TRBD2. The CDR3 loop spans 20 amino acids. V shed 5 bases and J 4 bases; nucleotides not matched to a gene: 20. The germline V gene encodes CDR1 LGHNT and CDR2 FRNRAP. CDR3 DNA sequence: TGTGCTAGTGGTCCAGAAACCGGGACAGGTCGACTAGCGGGTTACAATGAGCAGTTCTTC. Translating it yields CASGPETGTGRLAGYNEQFF.

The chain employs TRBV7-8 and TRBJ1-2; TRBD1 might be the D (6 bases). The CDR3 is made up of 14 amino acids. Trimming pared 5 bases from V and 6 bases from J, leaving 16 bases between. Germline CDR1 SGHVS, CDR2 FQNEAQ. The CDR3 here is CASSQRWGLDGYTF. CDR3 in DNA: TGTGCCAGCAGCCAGCGGTGGGGGCTGGATGGCTACACCTTC.

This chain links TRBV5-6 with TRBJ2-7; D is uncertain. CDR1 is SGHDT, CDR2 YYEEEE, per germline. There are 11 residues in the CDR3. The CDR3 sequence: CASSSSYEQYF. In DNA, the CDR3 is TGTGCATCGTCGTCTAGTTACGAGCAGTACTTC.